The 24 T cell receptor beta chains below all came from one sample that was sequenced in a study of shared clonotypes between healthy human individuals. Naive CD8 populations comprised CD45RO-negative cells positively selected for CCR7, excluding terminally differentiated effector memory CD45RA+ cells. Sequencing was performed with immunoSEQ multiplex PCR; in TCRdb, only in-frame clones are kept and a portion is missing. The table has just over 2,000,000 clones, about 95% seen once. Sequencing input: naive CD8+ T cells sorted from blood. Receptor source: a man in his late teens or twenties in good health.

CDR3 DNA: TGTGCCAGCAGCTACTCTAGCACAGATACGCAGTATTTT. This gives the protein CASSYSSTDTQYF. The chain is built from TRBV5-6 and TRBJ2-3; D is uncertain. V gave up 3 bases and J gave up 0 bases, with 5 bases separating them. CDR1 SGHDT and CDR2 YYEEEE come from the germline V gene. This CDR3 contains 13 residues.

The CDR3 protein is CASSWGTSSYEQYF. As DNA, the CDR3 is TGTGCCAGCAGCTGGGGGACTAGCTCCTACGAGCAGTACTTC. The chain uses TRBV5-4 and TRBJ2-7, with 8 bases lining up with TRBD2. The V segment lost 3 bases and the J segment 0 bases; nucleotides outside the gene matches: 2. The CDR3 extends over 14 amino acids. Germline loops: CDR1 SGHNT, CDR2 YYREEE (reference sequence).

This rearrangement joins TRBV4-1 to TRBJ2-5; D uncertain. Germline-derived CDR1 and CDR2 are MGHRA and YSYEKL. V lost 1 base to trimming and J lost 2 bases, with 11 bases between them. The CDR3 is 15 residues long. The chain's CDR3 is CASSQGPGPQETQYF. CDR3 nucleotide sequence: TGCGCCAGCAGCCAAGGTCCAGGCCCTCAAGAGACCCAGTACTTC.

This clone came up a few times. Other DNA sequences of this sample code for an identical CDR3. J is TRBJ1-5 and V is TRBV29-1; D gene ambiguous. Per the germline V gene, CDR1 is SQVTM and CDR2 is ANQGSEA. Deletions cut 4 bases from V and 0 bases from J, with 7 bases between. The CDR3 covers 13 residues. CDR3 region: CSVAGDSNQPQHF. In DNA, the CDR3 is TGCAGCGTTGCGGGAGATAGCAATCAGCCCCAGCATTTT.

This chain connects TRBV28 to TRBJ2-1; 7 bases are a match to TRBD1. V was clipped by 7 bases and J by 1 base; unmatched bases: 4. The germline CDR1 and CDR2 sequences are MDHEN and SYDVKM. The CDR3 extends over 14 amino acids. CDR3 region: CASTSTGSYNEQFF. CDR3 DNA sequence: TGTGCCAGCACCTCGACAGGGTCCTACAATGAGCAGTTCTTC. The complete variable domain, with remaining parts taken from reference TRBV28 and TRBJ2-1, reads DVKVTQSSRYLVKRTGEKVFLECVQDMDHENMFWYRQDPGLGLRLIYFSYDVKMKEKGDIPEGYSVSREKKERFSLILESASTNQTSMYLCASTSTGSYNEQFFGPGTRLTVL.

The genes are TRBV27 and TRBJ2-7; possibly TRBD1 for D (7 bases). The germline CDR1 and CDR2 sequences are MNHEY and SMNVEV (reference sequence). CDR3 length equals 14 residues. The ends were cut back, 4 bases at V and 6 bases at J, with 16 bases in the middle. The CDR3 DNA follows: TGTGCCAGCAGTTCAGGGGGGACGGGGGCCGAGCAGTACTTC. Amino acid sequence: CASSSGGTGAEQYF.

With respect to this clone: Other DNA sequences of this sample code for an identical CDR3. The chain carries TRBV9 and TRBJ2-3, with D perhaps assigned TRBD1 or TRBD2 (5 bases each). Germline V gene data show CDR1 as SGDLS and CDR2 as YYNGEE. The CDR3 is 15 residues long. V lost 2 bases, J lost 1 base, and 11 bases lay in between. The CDR3 nucleotides are TGTGCCAGCAGCGTGTATAGGGGAGGCACAGATACGCAGTATTTT. It translates to CASSVYRGGTDTQYF.

This clone was seen only a few times. V gene TRBV18 combines with J gene TRBJ1-1; D unclear. V lost 3 bases and J lost 1, with 9 bases in between. This CDR3 is 14 amino acids long. The germline V gene encodes CDR1 KGHSH and CDR2 LQKENI. The CDR3 DNA reads TGTGCCAGCTCACCGACGCGGGAGAACACTGAAGCTTTCTTT. Its translation: CASSPTRENTEAFF. Together with reference TRBV18 and TRBJ1-1, the CDR3 gives the full variable domain: NAGVMQNPRHLVRRRGQEARLRCSPMKGHSHVYWYRQLPEEGLKFMVYLQKENIIDESGMPKERFSAEFPKEGPSILRIQQVVRGDSAAYFCASSPTRENTEAFFGQGTRLTVV.

The V call is TRBV27, the J call TRBJ2-2; 11 bases map to TRBD2. Germline V gene sequence: CDR1 MNHEY, CDR2 SMNVEV (reference sequence). V lost 2 bases, J lost 5 bases, and 7 bases stayed unmatched. The CDR3 length is 17 residues. This CDR3 reads CASSLLTSGAGTGELFF. As DNA, the CDR3 is TGTGCCAGCAGTTTACTGACTAGCGGGGCCGGTACCGGGGAGCTGTTTTTT.

The chain carries TRBV27 and TRBJ1-2, with a weak D call TRBD1 (5 bases). Trimming removed 5 bases at V and 3 bases at J, with 19 bases between. Per germline, CDR1 MNHEY and CDR2 SMNVEV (reference sequence). The CDR3 totals 16 residues. CDR3: CASSPSFGRVDYGYTF. For the CDR3, the DNA is TGTGCCAGCAGTCCCAGTTTTGGCAGGGTCGACTATGGCTACACCTTC.

The rearrangement joins TRBV4-3 to TRBJ2-1, with 8 bases aligning to TRBD2. V lost 0 bases and J lost 7; bases outside the gene matches: 8. CDR1 and CDR2 from the germline V gene are LGHNA and YSLEER. The CDR3 is made up of 16 amino acids. The CDR3 DNA follows: TGCGCCAGCAGCCAAGATACAGGACTAGCTACAAATGAGCAGTTCTTC. Translated: CASSQDTGLATNEQFF.

V is TRBV4-1 and J is TRBJ2-2, with a weak D call TRBD2 (5 bases). The CDR3 totals 15 residues. V lost 0 bases, J lost 5 bases, and 10 bases lay in between. Germline CDR1 MGHRA, CDR2 YSYEKL. CDR3 region: CASSQEGAVTGELFF. The CDR3 region has the DNA TGCGCCAGCAGCCAAGAAGGAGCGGTGACCGGGGAGCTGTTTTTT.

Worth noting for this clone: The same CDR3 arises from other DNA sequences in this sample as well. The V gene is TRBV19, the J gene TRBJ1-1, with D maybe TRBD1 (5 bases). Deletions cut 1 base from V and 8 bases from J, with 11 bases between. The CDR3 sequence is 13 residues long. Germline loops: CDR1 LNHDA, CDR2 SQIVND (reference sequence). The CDR3 spells CASSIARGSEAFF. CDR3 nucleotide sequence: TGTGCCAGTAGTATAGCACGGGGCAGCGAAGCTTTCTTT.

Worth noting for this clone: Sequence at one end of the junction differs from germline and may be a read error. The V and J genes are TRBV7-9 and TRBJ1-2, with a tentative D call TRBD1 (6 bases). Germline V gene data show CDR1 as SEHNR and CDR2 as FQNEAQ (reference sequence). The CDR3 is 17 amino acids. The CDR3 sequence: CANSFSGDRPFVYGYTF. The CDR3 DNA reads TGTGCCAACAGCTTCAGCGGAGACAGGCCTTTCGTTTACGGCTACACCTTC.

The V gene is TRBV2, the J gene TRBJ2-2, with D possibly matching TRBD1 (7 bases). The CDR3 totals 16 residues. The V end was cut by 3 bases, the J end by 5 bases, with 16 bases between. CDR1 and CDR2 from the germline V gene are SNHLY and FYNNEI. Here the CDR3 DNA reads TGTGCCAGCAGTGATGGAGGGGGCTTCTTTACCGGGGAGCTGTTTTTT. It specifies CASSDGGGFFTGELFF.

This sequence joins TRBV4-1 and TRBJ2-1; D is perhaps TRBD2 (6 bases). Trimming cost V 0 bases and J 7 bases, with 13 bases left between them. The CDR3 covers 15 residues. The germline CDR1 and CDR2 sequences are MGHRA and YSYEKL. CDR3 region: CASSQESGVENEQFF. DNA for the CDR3: TGCGCCAGCAGCCAAGAATCGGGAGTGGAAAATGAGCAGTTCTTC.

The chain recombines TRBV4-1 with TRBJ1-1, with D unresolved. The CDR3 totals 14 residues. Per the germline V gene, CDR1 is MGHRA and CDR2 is YSYEKL. The V gene lost 3 bases and the J gene lost 1 base, with 9 bases spanning the gap. CDR3 bases: TGCGCCAGCAGCCACCTTACCGGGAACACTGAAGCTTTCTTT. Translated: CASSHLTGNTEAFF.

This rearrangement joins TRBV27 to TRBJ2-2; D ambiguous. Per germline, CDR1 MNHEY and CDR2 SMNVEV (reference sequence). This CDR3 has 15 amino acids. The V and J ends lost 4 bases and 5 bases respectively, with 14 bases between them. For the CDR3, the DNA is TGTGCCAGCAGTTCCCGGACCCACCGTACCGGGGAGCTGTTTTTT. This sequence encodes CASSSRTHRTGELFF.

V usage is TRBV6-1 and J usage is TRBJ1-2; 7 bases fit TRBD1. The CDR3 runs to 15 residues. CDR1 and CDR2 (germline): MNHNS, SASEGT. V lost 2 bases to trimming and J lost 2 bases; unmatched junction nucleotides: 5. Here the CDR3 reads CASSEYDRVNYGYTF. The DNA for the CDR3 is TGTGCCAGCAGTGAATATGACAGGGTGAACTATGGCTACACCTTC.

V and J are TRBV29-1 and TRBJ2-7, with TRBD1 matching 7 bases. The CDR3 spans 14 residues. V was pared by 4 bases and J by 3 bases, with 9 bases of the junction left unmatched. CDR1 is SQVTM and CDR2 is ANQGSEA in the germline V gene. The CDR3 sequence: CSVVLRGQSYEQYF. In nucleotides, the CDR3 is TGCAGCGTTGTCTTAAGGGGGCAAAGCTACGAGCAGTACTTC.

The chain has TRBV2 and TRBJ2-7; perhaps TRBD1 as D (6 bases). CDR1 and CDR2 from the germline V gene are SNHLY and FYNNEI. V was shortened by 7 bases and J by 2 bases, with 18 bases between the two germline ends. The CDR3 contains 15 residues. The CDR3: CASTEDLDRPYEQYF. The CDR3 nucleotides read TGTGCCAGCACGGAGGACCTGGACAGACCCTACGAGCAGTACTTC.

Points on this clone: This specimen includes other DNA sequences encoding the same CDR3. The chain couples TRBV9 to TRBJ2-1; no reliable D call. The CDR3 has 11 amino acids. The V end lost 0 bases, the J end lost 9 bases, and 4 bases lay between the germline ends. Germline CDR1 SGDLS, CDR2 YYNGEE. The chain's CDR3 is CASSVASEQFF. For the CDR3, the DNA is TGTGCCAGCAGCGTAGCGTCTGAGCAGTTCTTC.

This rearrangement joins TRBV27 to TRBJ2-7; the D gene is possibly TRBD1 (5 bases). Deletions cut 3 bases from V and 0 bases from J, with 12 bases between. The CDR3 covers 15 residues. In germline, CDR1 is MNHEY, CDR2 SMNVEV (reference sequence). This CDR3 reads CASSLKGISSYEQYF. CDR3 nucleotide sequence: TGTGCCAGCAGTTTGAAGGGGATAAGCTCCTACGAGCAGTACTTC.

The J gene is TRBJ1-2, the V gene TRBV25-1; TRBD1 aligns across 8 bases. Per germline, CDR1 MGHDK and CDR2 SYGVNS. With V trimmed by 2 bases and J by 7 bases, 9 bases remained unmatched. CDR3 length: 15 residues. CDR3 protein: CASSETLQGARGYTF. CDR3 sequence (DNA): TGTGCCAGCAGTGAAACTTTGCAGGGGGCGCGTGGCTACACCTTC.